This T cell receptor beta chain appears in the sequencing data of a study of graft-versus-host responses after intestinal transplantation. At the level of the study: All recipients were given anti-thymocyte globulin induction, and tacrolimus and steroids were then administered for about three years.

This CDR3 has 12 residues. V was trimmed by 6 bases and J by 6 bases, leaving 8 bases between them. Germline V gene data show CDR1 as MGHDK and CDR2 as SYGVNS. Some clones are missing from TCRdb's copy, which holds only in-frame ones; the method was immunoSEQ multiplex PCR. The sample lists around 99,000 clones; 93% were seen once. Broader study findings: GvH clones were identified in recipient marrow, with some first appearing in ileum or blood.

On this clone itself: Its target is not known.

The chain joins TRBV25-1 to TRBJ2-2, with D unresolved. The sequences come from unstimulated CD8+ T cells sorted from spleen or lymph node cells, collected before intestinal transplant. The source is a human donor who received an intestinal transplant. The chain's CDR3 is CASREVAGELFF. The DNA for the CDR3 is TGTGCCAGCAGAGAGGTGGCCGGGGAGCTGTTTTTT. The complete variable domain, with remaining parts taken from reference TRBV25-1 and TRBJ2-2, reads EADIYQTPRYLVIGTGKKITLECSQTMGHDKMYWYQQDPGMELHLIHYSYGVNSTEKGDLSSESTVSRIRTEHFPLTLESARPSHTSQYLCASREVAGELFFGEGSRLTVL.